Sequencing of this TCR beta chain was carried out in a study of technical replicates of blood from several donors. The method was immunoSEQ multiplex PCR; TCRdb's version includes in-frame clones alone and lacks a portion of them. The data contain around 90,000 clones, 94% of them singletons. Trimming removed 2 bases at V and 1 base at J, with 16 bases between. CDR3 size: 17 residues. The V gene's germline CDR1 is SGHRS and CDR2 YFSETQ. This receptor was taken from a human donor in good health. This chain joins TRBV5-1 and TRBJ2-1, with a weak D call TRBD1 (7 bases). The sample taken for sequencing was T cells isolated from PBMCs. CDR3 nucleotides: TGCGCCAGCAGCTTCTCAGGGGGGTCCCTTTCCTACAATGAGCAGTTCTTC. Translated: CASSFSGGSLSYNEQFF.